This record concerns one TCR beta chain sequence. Clones were read by immunoSEQ multiplex PCR, and TCRdb kept only the in-frame ones, dropping some. The sample lists more than 300,000 clones; about 85% were seen once. Stated treatment: around 19 received Ad26.COV2.S at low or high dose, single or two shots; five or six received placebo; per-sample allocation not given. Samples were taken on day 63 after the first vaccine or placebo injection. This CDR3 has 16 residues. Germline lookup yields CDR1 DFQATT and CDR2 SNEGSKA (reference sequence). The germline V and J ends were trimmed by 3 bases and 4 bases, with 21 bases remaining between them. The sample originates from a study of Ad26.COV2.S vaccination and SARS-CoV-2 variants.

The origin of this receptor is a person aged 18 to 65 who received the Ad26.COV2.S COVID-19 vaccine or a placebo. Sample: peripheral blood, taken in a trial of Ad26.COV2.S vaccine versus placebo. The chain is built from TRBV20-1 and TRBJ1-2; D is possibly TRBD1 (5 bases). As DNA, the CDR3 is TGCAGTGCTAGTCTTCCTCCCGGGGACCTCGGCTATGGCTACACCTTC. It translates to CSASLPPGDLGYGYTF.